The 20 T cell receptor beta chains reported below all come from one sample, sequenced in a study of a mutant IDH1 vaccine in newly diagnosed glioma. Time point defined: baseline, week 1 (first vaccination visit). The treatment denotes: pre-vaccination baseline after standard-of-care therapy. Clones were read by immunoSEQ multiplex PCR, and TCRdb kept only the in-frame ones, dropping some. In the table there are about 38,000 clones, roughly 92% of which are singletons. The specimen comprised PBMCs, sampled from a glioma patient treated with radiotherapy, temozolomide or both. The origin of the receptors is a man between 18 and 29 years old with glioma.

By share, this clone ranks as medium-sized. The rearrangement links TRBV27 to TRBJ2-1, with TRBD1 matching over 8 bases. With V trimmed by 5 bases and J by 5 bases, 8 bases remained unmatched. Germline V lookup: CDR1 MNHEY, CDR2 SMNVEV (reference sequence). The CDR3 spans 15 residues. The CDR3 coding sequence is TGTGCCAGCAGTCCCCTCAGGGGGCTTCACAATGAGCAGTTCTTC. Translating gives CASSPLRGLHNEQFF.

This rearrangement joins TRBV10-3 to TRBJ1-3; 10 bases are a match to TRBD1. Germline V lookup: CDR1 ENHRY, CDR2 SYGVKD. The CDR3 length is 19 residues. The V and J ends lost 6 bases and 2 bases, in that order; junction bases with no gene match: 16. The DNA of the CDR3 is TGTGCCATCAGACCAGGGACAGGGGACCTACTCTACGCTGGAAACACCATATATTTT. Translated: CAIRPGTGDLLYAGNTIYF.

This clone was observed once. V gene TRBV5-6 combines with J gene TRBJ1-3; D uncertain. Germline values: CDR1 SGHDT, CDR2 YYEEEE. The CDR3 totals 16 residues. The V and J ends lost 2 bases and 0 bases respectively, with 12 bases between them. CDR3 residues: CASSLMTRFSGNTIYF. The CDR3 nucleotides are TGTGCCAGCAGCTTAATGACACGTTTCTCTGGAAACACCATATATTTT. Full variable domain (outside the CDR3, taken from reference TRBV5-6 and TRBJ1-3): DAGVTQSPTHLIKTRGQQVTLRCSPKSGHDTVSWYQQALGQGPQFIFQYYEEEERQRGNFPDRFSGHQFPNYSSELNVNALLLGDSALYLCASSLMTRFSGNTIYFGEGSWLTVV.

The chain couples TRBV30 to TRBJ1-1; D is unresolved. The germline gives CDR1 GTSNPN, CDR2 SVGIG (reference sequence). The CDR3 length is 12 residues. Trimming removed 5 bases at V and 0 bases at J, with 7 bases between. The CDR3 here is CAWGPMNTEAFF. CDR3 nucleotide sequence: TGTGCCTGGGGACCAATGAACACTGAAGCTTTCTTT.

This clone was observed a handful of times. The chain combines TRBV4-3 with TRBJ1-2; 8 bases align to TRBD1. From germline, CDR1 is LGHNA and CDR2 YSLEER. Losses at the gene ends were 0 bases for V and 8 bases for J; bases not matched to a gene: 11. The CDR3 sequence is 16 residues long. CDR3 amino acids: CASSQDYRGGPSGYTF. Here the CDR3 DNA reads TGCGCCAGCAGCCAAGACTACAGGGGGGGACCGAGCGGCTACACCTTC.

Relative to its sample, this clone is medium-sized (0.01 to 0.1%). The CDR3 is CASSSRADQPQHF. The CDR3 coding sequence is TGTGCCAGCAGCTCTCGGGCTGATCAGCCCCAGCATTTT. The chain combines TRBV7-2 with TRBJ1-5; D is uncertain. The CDR3 loop spans 13 amino acids. Trimming took off 4 bases at V and 5 bases at J, with 9 bases between the two ends. Germline CDR1 reads SGHTA; CDR2 reads FQGNSA.

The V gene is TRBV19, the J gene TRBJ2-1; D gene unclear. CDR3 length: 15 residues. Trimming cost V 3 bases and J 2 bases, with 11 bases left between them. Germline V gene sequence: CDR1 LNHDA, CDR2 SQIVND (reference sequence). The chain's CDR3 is CASSIKGLTYNEQFF. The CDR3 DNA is TGTGCCAGTAGTATTAAGGGTCTAACCTACAATGAGCAGTTCTTC.

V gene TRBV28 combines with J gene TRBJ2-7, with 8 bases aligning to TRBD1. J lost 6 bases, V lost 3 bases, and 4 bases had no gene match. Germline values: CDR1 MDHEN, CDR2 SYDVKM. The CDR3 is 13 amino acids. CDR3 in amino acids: CASSFWTGSEQYF. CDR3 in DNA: TGTGCCAGCAGTTTCTGGACAGGGTCCGAGCAGTACTTC. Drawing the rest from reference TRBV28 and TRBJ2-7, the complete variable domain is DVKVTQSSRYLVKRTGEKVFLECVQDMDHENMFWYRQDPGLGLRLIYFSYDVKMKEKGDIPEGYSVSREKKERFSLILESASTNQTSMYLCASSFWTGSEQYFGPGTRLTVT.

CDR3 in amino acids: CASSIPRDIDTGELFF. In nucleotides, the CDR3 is TGTGCCAGTAGTATACCCCGGGACATAGACACCGGGGAGCTGTTTTTT. The V and J genes are TRBV19 and TRBJ2-2; D may be TRBD1 (6 bases). V was clipped by 2 bases and J by 3 bases, with 13 bases between them. This CDR3 comprises 16 residues. The germline V gene encodes CDR1 LNHDA and CDR2 SQIVND (reference sequence).

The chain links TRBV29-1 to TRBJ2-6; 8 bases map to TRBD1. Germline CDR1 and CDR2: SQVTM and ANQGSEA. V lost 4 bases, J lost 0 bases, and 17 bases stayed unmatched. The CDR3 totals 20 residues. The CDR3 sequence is CSVAFLSPGQDISGANVLTF. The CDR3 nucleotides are TGCAGCGTTGCCTTTCTGTCTCCGGGACAGGACATCTCTGGGGCCAACGTCCTGACTTTC.

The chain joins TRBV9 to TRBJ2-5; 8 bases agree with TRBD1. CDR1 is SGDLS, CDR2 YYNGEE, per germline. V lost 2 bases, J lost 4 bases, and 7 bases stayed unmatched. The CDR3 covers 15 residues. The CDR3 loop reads CASSVGQGNVETQYF. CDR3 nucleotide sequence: TGTGCCAGCAGCGTCGGACAGGGTAATGTAGAGACCCAGTACTTC.

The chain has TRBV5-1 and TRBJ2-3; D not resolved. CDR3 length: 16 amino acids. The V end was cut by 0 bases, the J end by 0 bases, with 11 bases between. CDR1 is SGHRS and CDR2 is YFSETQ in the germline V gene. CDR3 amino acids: CASSLAGAASTDTQYF. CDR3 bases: TGCGCCAGCAGCTTGGCCGGCGCAGCTAGCACAGATACGCAGTATTTT.

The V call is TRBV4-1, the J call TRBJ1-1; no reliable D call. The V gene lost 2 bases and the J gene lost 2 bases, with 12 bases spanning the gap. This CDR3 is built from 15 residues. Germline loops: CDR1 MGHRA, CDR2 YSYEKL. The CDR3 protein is CASSQLTGSNTEAFF. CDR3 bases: TGCGCCAGCAGCCAACTTACGGGTTCTAACACTGAAGCTTTCTTT.

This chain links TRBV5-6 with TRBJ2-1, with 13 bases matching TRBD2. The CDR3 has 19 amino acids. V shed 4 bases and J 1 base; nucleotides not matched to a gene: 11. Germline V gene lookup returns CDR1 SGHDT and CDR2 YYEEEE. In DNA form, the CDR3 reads TGTGCCAGCAGCCCCAAGTGGACTAGCGGGAGTGGGTCCTACAATGAGCAGTTCTTC. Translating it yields CASSPKWTSGSGSYNEQFF.

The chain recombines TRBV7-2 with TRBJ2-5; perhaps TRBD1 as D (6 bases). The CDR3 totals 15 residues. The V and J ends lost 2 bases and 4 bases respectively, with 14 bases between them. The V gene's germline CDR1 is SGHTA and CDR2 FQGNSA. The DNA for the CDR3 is TGTGCCAGCAGCTTATCAGGGGTGGGGTCAGAGACCCAGTACTTC. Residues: CASSLSGVGSETQYF.

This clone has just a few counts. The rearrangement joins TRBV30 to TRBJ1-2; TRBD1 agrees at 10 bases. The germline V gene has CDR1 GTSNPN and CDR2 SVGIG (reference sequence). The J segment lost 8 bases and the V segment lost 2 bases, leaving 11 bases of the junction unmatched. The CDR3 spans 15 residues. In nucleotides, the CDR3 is TGTGCCTGGAGTAGGGACAGGGGTGCGGGGGGGGGCTACACCTTC. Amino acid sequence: CAWSRDRGAGGGYTF.

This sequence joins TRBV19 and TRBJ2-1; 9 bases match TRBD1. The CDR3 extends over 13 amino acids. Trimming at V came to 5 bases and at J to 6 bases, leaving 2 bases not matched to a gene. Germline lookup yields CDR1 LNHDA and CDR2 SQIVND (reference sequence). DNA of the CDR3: TGTGCCAGTAGTCTGGGACAGGGCAATGAGCAGTTCTTC. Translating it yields CASSLGQGNEQFF.

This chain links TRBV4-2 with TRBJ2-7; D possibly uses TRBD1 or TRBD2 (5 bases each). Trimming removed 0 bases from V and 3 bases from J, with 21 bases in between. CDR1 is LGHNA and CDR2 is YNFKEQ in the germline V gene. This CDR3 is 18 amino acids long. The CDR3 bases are TGTGCCAGCAGCCAAGATCCTGCGAGGGACGCCTTGGTCTACGAGCAGTACTTC. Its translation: CASSQDPARDALVYEQYF.

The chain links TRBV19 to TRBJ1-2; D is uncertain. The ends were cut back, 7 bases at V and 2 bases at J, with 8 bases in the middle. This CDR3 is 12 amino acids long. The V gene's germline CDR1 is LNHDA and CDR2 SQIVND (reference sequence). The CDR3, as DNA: TGTGCCAGTAAAGAGGGAAACTATGGCTACACCTTC. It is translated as CASKEGNYGYTF.

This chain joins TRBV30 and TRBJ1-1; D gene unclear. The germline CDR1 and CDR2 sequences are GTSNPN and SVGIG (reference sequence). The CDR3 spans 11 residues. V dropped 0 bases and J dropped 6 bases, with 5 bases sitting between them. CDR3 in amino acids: CAWSVLSEAFF. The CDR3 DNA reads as TGTGCCTGGAGTGTATTGTCTGAAGCTTTCTTT.